What follows are 30 T cell receptor beta chains derived from one specimen sequenced in a study of shared T cell receptors in the human thymus. The table came from immunoSEQ multiplex PCR; TCRdb's copy has only in-frame clones and leaves some out. Of around 67,000 clones detected, about 96% appear once; the ten largest clones hold about 0.03%. The sample consisted of thymocytes. The receptor source for this set is a human donor.

This clone appeared once. V usage is TRBV19 and J usage is TRBJ1-1, with 10 bases matching TRBD1. Germline V lookup: CDR1 LNHDA, CDR2 SQIVND (reference sequence). The CDR3 spans 17 residues. The junction had 12 bases not matched to a gene; V was cut back by 5 bases and J by 3 bases. The DNA of the CDR3 is TGTGCCAGTAGTGCCGACCGGACAGGGGGGATAGACACTGAAGCTTTCTTT. Amino acid sequence: CASSADRTGGIDTEAFF.

The V and J genes are TRBV5-8 and TRBJ2-3; D call uncertain. V lost 0 bases to trimming and J lost 3 bases, with 5 bases between them. Germline V CDR1 and CDR2: SGHTS, YDEGEE. The CDR3 contains 13 residues. The DNA of the CDR3 is TGTGCCAGCAGCTTGGGGTTAACAGATACGCAGTATTTT. As protein: CASSLGLTDTQYF.

The chain combines TRBV9 with TRBJ1-5, with D perhaps matching TRBD1 (5 bases). The germline V gene encodes CDR1 SGDLS and CDR2 YYNGEE. The CDR3 has 15 amino acids. V was shortened by 3 bases and J by 7 bases, with 17 bases between the two germline ends. The CDR3 DNA follows: TGTGCCAGCAGCGCAGGGACGTTGGAGATCCAGCCCCAGCATTTT. It yields the protein CASSAGTLEIQPQHF.

The rearrangement links TRBV9 to TRBJ2-1, with 9 bases lining up with TRBD2. With 3 bases clipped from V and 9 bases from J, the junction kept 4 bases outside the gene matches. The germline gives CDR1 SGDLS, CDR2 YYNGEE. CDR3 length equals 13 residues. The CDR3 loop is CASSATSGTEQFF. CDR3 in DNA: TGTGCCAGCAGCGCGACTAGCGGAACTGAGCAGTTCTTC.

The rearrangement uses TRBV20-1 and TRBJ2-7; D uncertain. V was clipped by 0 bases and J by 5 bases, with 5 bases between them. Germline loops: CDR1 DFQATT, CDR2 SNEGSKA (reference sequence). The CDR3 length is 11 residues. DNA for the CDR3: TGCAGTGCTAGAGATTTACACGAGCAGTACTTC. It encodes CSARDLHEQYF.

This clone was observed a single time. V gene TRBV5-1 combines with J gene TRBJ1-2, with TRBD1 as a possible D gene (6 bases). Germline-derived CDR1 and CDR2 are SGHRS and YFSETQ. CDR3 length: 12 amino acids. V was shortened by 2 bases and J by 7 bases, with 9 bases between the two germline ends. The CDR3 sequence is CASSLDRFGYTF. The CDR3 DNA reads as TGCGCCAGCAGCTTAGACAGGTTTGGCTACACCTTC.

The chain has TRBV15 and TRBJ1-5; TRBD1 matches 8 bases. The CDR3 length is 15 residues. V dropped 3 bases and J dropped 1; count of bases not matched to a gene: 2. CDR1 LNHNV and CDR2 YYDKDF come from the germline V gene (reference sequence). CDR3 in amino acids: CATSRTGASNQPQHF. The DNA of the CDR3 is TGTGCCACCAGCAGGACAGGGGCGAGCAATCAGCCCCAGCATTTT. Full variable domain (rest looked up from reference TRBV15 and TRBJ1-5): DAMVIQNPRYQVTQFGKPVTLSCSQTLNHNVMYWYQQKSSQAPKLLFHYYDKDFNNEADTPDNFQSRRPNTSFCFLDIRSPGLGDTAMYLCATSRTGASNQPQHFGDGTRLSIL.

The V call is TRBV7-9, the J call TRBJ2-7, with D possibly being TRBD1 (6 bases). CDR1 is SEHNR, CDR2 FQNEAQ, per germline (reference sequence). There are 14 residues in the CDR3. V was pared by 1 base and J by 4 bases, with 11 bases between. DNA for the CDR3: TGTGCCAGCAGCTTAGGGGCAGGGGAATACGAGCAGTACTTC. It is translated as CASSLGAGEYEQYF. The whole variable domain, filled in from reference TRBV7-9 and TRBJ2-7, reads DTGVSQNPRHKITKRGQNVTFRCDPISEHNRLYWYRQTLGQGPEFLTYFQNEAQLEKSRLLSDRFSAERPKGSFSTLEIQRTEQGDSAMYLCASSLGAGEYEQYFGPGTRLTVT.

V gene TRBV27 combines with J gene TRBJ1-4, with D tentatively TRBD1 (5 bases). CDR1 is MNHEY and CDR2 is SMNVEV in the germline V gene (reference sequence). Trimming took 2 bases from V and 3 from J, leaving 13 bases between them. This CDR3 comprises 16 residues. The CDR3 spells CASSLQGGVANEKLFF. CDR3 sequence (DNA): TGTGCCAGCAGTTTACAGGGCGGAGTGGCTAATGAAAAACTGTTTTTT.

J is TRBJ1-1 and V is TRBV27, with no clear D. The germline V gene has CDR1 MNHEY and CDR2 SMNVEV (reference sequence). The CDR3 is made up of 15 amino acids. The V and J ends lost 6 bases and 3 bases respectively, with 17 bases between them. CDR3 region: CASRPIIFLHTEAFF. The CDR3 nucleotides are TGTGCCAGCAGACCTATCATCTTCTTACACACTGAAGCTTTCTTT.

This chain connects TRBV2 to TRBJ1-1; D is unclear. The CDR3 is 17 amino acids. The V end lost 0 bases, the J end lost 0 bases, and 14 bases lay between the germline ends. Germline V gene sequence: CDR1 SNHLY, CDR2 FYNNEI. CDR3 region: CASSEALEIYMNTEAFF. CDR3 in DNA: TGTGCCAGCAGTGAAGCGCTTGAGATATACATGAACACTGAAGCTTTCTTT.

The rearrangement links TRBV28 to TRBJ2-7; D is perhaps TRBD1 (8 bases). The germline gives CDR1 MDHEN, CDR2 SYDVKM. This CDR3 spans 17 amino acids. The ends were cut back, 6 bases at V and 6 bases at J, with 27 bases in the middle. This CDR3 is CASSTSQGGLIYCEQYF. Here the CDR3 DNA reads TGTGCCAGCAGCACCTCACAGGGGGGGCTAATATATTGCGAGCAGTACTTC.

V usage is TRBV6-6 and J usage is TRBJ1-3; D unclear. The germline CDR1 and CDR2 sequences are MNHNY and SVGAGI (reference sequence). The V end was cut by 6 bases, the J end by 0 bases, with 6 bases between. The CDR3 has 13 amino acids. CDR3 nucleotide sequence: TGTGCCAGCAGGAGGGACTCTGGAAACACCATATATTTT. This translates into CASRRDSGNTIYF.

The chain recombines TRBV5-1 with TRBJ2-7; D is possibly TRBD1 (5 bases). Trimming pared 2 bases from V and 6 bases from J, leaving 15 bases between. The CDR3 contains 14 residues. Germline values: CDR1 SGHRS, CDR2 YFSETQ. The CDR3: CASSLARVYGEQYF. The DNA for the CDR3 is TGCGCCAGCAGCTTAGCCAGGGTGTACGGCGAGCAGTACTTC.

V usage is TRBV27 and J usage is TRBJ1-6, with 8 bases identical to TRBD1. The junction had 5 bases not matched to a gene; V was cut back by 7 bases and J by 3 bases. Germline V CDR1 and CDR2: MNHEY, SMNVEV (reference sequence). The CDR3 totals 15 residues. In nucleotides, the CDR3 is TGTGCCAGCACCCGGACAGGGTTCTATAATTCACCCCTCCACTTT. The encoded protein is CASTRTGFYNSPLHF.

V usage is TRBV4-1 and J usage is TRBJ1-3, with D possibly TRBD1 on 5 matching bases. This CDR3 has 20 residues. Trimming took 1 base from V and 0 from J, leaving 22 bases between them. The germline V gene has CDR1 MGHRA and CDR2 YSYEKL. CDR3 DNA sequence: TGCGCCAGCAGCCAAGTTTCACAGGACAAGCCTAAAAGCTCTGGAAACACCATATATTTT. Amino acid sequence: CASSQVSQDKPKSSGNTIYF.

This chain connects TRBV19 to TRBJ2-5, with D possibly being TRBD1 or TRBD2 (6 bases each). Trimming took off 1 base at V and 0 bases at J, with 24 bases between the two ends. Germline CDR1 LNHDA, CDR2 SQIVND (reference sequence). The CDR3 is made up of 20 amino acids. The CDR3 sequence is CASSIASSSEGGWYQETQYF. Written as DNA, the CDR3 is TGTGCCAGTAGTATAGCGTCCTCTAGCGAGGGGGGATGGTACCAAGAGACCCAGTACTTC.

This chain uses TRBV28 with TRBJ1-1; D is perhaps TRBD1 (5 bases). This CDR3 has 13 residues. The V gene's germline CDR1 is MDHEN and CDR2 SYDVKM. Deletions cut 1 base from V and 8 bases from J, with 11 bases between. The CDR3 nucleotides read TGTGCCAGCAGTTTATCCCGGCAGGGCGAAGCTTTCTTT. Its protein product is CASSLSRQGEAFF.

This sequence joins TRBV5-5 and TRBJ2-7; unclear D gene. The CDR3 spans 14 residues. The germline CDR1 and CDR2 sequences are SGHKS and YYEKEE (reference sequence). V lost 0 bases and J lost 4, with 11 bases in between. CDR3 amino acids: CASSLDSVMYEQYF. The CDR3 nucleotides read TGTGCCAGCAGCTTGGACAGCGTAATGTACGAGCAGTACTTC.

The chain is built from TRBV5-6 and TRBJ2-1; TRBD1 might be the D (6 bases). The CDR3 extends over 17 amino acids. V was pared by 1 base and J by 4 bases, with 18 bases between. Germline CDR1 is SGHDT and CDR2 is YYEEEE. The CDR3 is CASSLLGAAGPYNEQFF. The CDR3 DNA reads as TGTGCCAGCAGCTTGTTGGGGGCGGCAGGGCCTTACAATGAGCAGTTCTTC.

The chain links TRBV28 to TRBJ2-7, with D perhaps TRBD1 or TRBD2 (5 bases each). V dropped 7 bases and J dropped 3 bases, with 19 bases sitting between them. Germline V CDR1 and CDR2: MDHEN, SYDVKM. There are 15 residues in the CDR3. The CDR3 DNA is TGTGCCAGCATCCAAATCACAAGTGGGGGCTACGAGCAGTACTTC. Translation: CASIQITSGGYEQYF.

The chain uses TRBV29-1 and TRBJ2-3, with a possible D match to TRBD1 (5 bases). Germline CDR1 is SQVTM and CDR2 is ANQGSEA. The CDR3 consists of 15 residues. Trimming took off 3 bases at V and 2 bases at J, with 15 bases between the two ends. The CDR3 reads CSVDWGNYVTDTQYF. DNA for the CDR3: TGCAGCGTTGACTGGGGCAACTACGTCACAGATACGCAGTATTTT.

This sequence joins TRBV5-1 and TRBJ1-1; D is ambiguous. This CDR3 comprises 13 residues. Germline loops: CDR1 SGHRS, CDR2 YFSETQ. V was shortened by 1 base and J by 0 bases, with 4 bases between the two germline ends. DNA for the CDR3: TGCGCCAGCAGCTTGAACTTGAACACTGAAGCTTTCTTT. Encoded protein: CASSLNLNTEAFF.

This chain joins TRBV9 and TRBJ2-1; the D gene is possibly TRBD1 (7 bases). The germline gives CDR1 SGDLS, CDR2 YYNGEE. This CDR3 spans 16 amino acids. Trimming removed 2 bases at V and 4 bases at J, with 16 bases between. CDR3 amino acids: CASSVWTQGGYNEQFF. The CDR3 DNA sequence: TGTGCCAGCAGCGTGTGGACTCAGGGGGGTTACAATGAGCAGTTCTTC.

The V and J genes are TRBV11-2 and TRBJ1-5; no reliable D call. Germline V gives CDR1 SGHAT, CDR2 FQNNGV. The CDR3 is made up of 13 amino acids. Between the trimmed V and J ends, which lost 4 bases and 7 bases, there was a span of 11 bases. CDR3 DNA: TGTGCCAGCAGCTCCGAAGTGGGACAGCCCCAGCATTTT. Translation gives CASSSEVGQPQHF.

This chain connects TRBV14 to TRBJ2-7; tentatively, D is TRBD1 or TRBD2 (6 bases each). The CDR3 totals 13 residues. The germline V gene encodes CDR1 SGHDN and CDR2 FVKESK. V was pared by 2 bases and J by 5 bases, with 10 bases between. The CDR3 coding sequence is TGTGCCAGCAGCCAAACTGGGGGGCACGAGCAGTACTTC. Residues: CASSQTGGHEQYF.

As DNA, the CDR3 is TGTGCCAGCAGCGTAGAGTCGTCAGGGAGCTCTGCTTCACCCCTCCACTTT. Translated: CASSVESSGSSASPLHF. V is TRBV9 and J is TRBJ1-6; D might be TRBD1 (5 bases). Trimming stripped 0 bases from V and 9 bases from J, with 19 bases between. The germline gives CDR1 SGDLS, CDR2 YYNGEE. CDR3 size: 17 residues.

The V gene is TRBV27, the J gene TRBJ2-3; the match to TRBD1 covers 7 bases. The germline V gene encodes CDR1 MNHEY and CDR2 SMNVEV (reference sequence). The J segment lost 0 bases and the V segment lost 3 bases, leaving 12 bases of the junction unmatched. This CDR3 region has 18 residues. This chain's CDR3 is CASSFLPSPGQSTDTQYF. The DNA for the CDR3 is TGTGCCAGCAGTTTTCTCCCCTCTCCGGGACAGAGCACAGATACGCAGTATTTT.

The chain employs TRBV2 and TRBJ2-2; 12 bases match TRBD1. With 3 bases clipped from V and 3 bases from J, the junction kept 5 bases outside the gene matches. Germline CDR1 SNHLY, CDR2 FYNNEI. CDR3 size: 17 residues. The CDR3 DNA sequence: TGTGCCAGCAGTGATATGGGGACAGGGGGCTACACCGGGGAGCTGTTTTTT. It specifies CASSDMGTGGYTGELFF.

The chain employs TRBV29-1 and TRBJ2-3; D remains unclear. V was cut by 3 bases and J by 2 bases, with 9 bases left in between. Germline loops: CDR1 SQVTM, CDR2 ANQGSEA. CDR3 length: 13 amino acids. As DNA, the CDR3 is TGCAGCGTTGATAGCTGGCTCACAGATACGCAGTATTTT. Residues: CSVDSWLTDTQYF.